This is a list of T cell receptor beta chains from one sample in a study of sequential checkpoint blockade in melanoma. Produced via immunoSEQ multiplex PCR; TCRdb's table is partial and in-frame only. The table shows about 12,000 clones, with approximately 27% occurring only once. Sequenced here: tumor tissue (inferred from file names), sampled from a patient given nivolumab and ipilimumab in sequence. Receptors originate from a human donor with melanoma. Both conserved end residues are part of each CDR3. Each record gives: CDR3 length, J gene, V gene, D gene, clone size, CDR3 protein, CDR3 DNA. The D gene is left open where the match is weak. Only part of the rows carry a size: once, few, many, or a class if the clone is expanded.

14	TRBJ2-1	TRBV11-1	.	few	CASSSWDSHDEQFF	TGTGCCAGCAGCTCCTGGGACTCTCACGATGAGCAGTTCTTC
14	TRBJ1-2	TRBV18	.	.	CASSPPWGVDGYTF	TGTGCCAGCTCACCACCCTGGGGGGTAGATGGCTACACCTTC
15	TRBJ1-5	TRBV19	TRBD1	.	CASSSTTGILQPQHF	TGTGCCAGTAGTTCGACGACAGGGATCTTGCAGCCCCAGCATTTT
16	TRBJ2-3	TRBV28	.	few	CASSLTDISSTDTQYF	TGTGCCAGCAGTTTAACCGACATCTCTAGCACAGATACGCAGTATTTT
17	TRBJ2-5	TRBV25-1	TRBD1	.	CASSGTPGQGSQETQYF	TGTGCCAGCAGTGGTACGCCGGGACAGGGTTCCCAAGAGACCCAGTACTTC
14	TRBJ2-2	TRBV29-1	TRBD1	few	CSVSQGFGTGELFF	TGCAGCGTGTCACAGGGGTTCGGCACCGGGGAGCTGTTTTTT
15	TRBJ2-1	TRBV18	TRBD2	.	CASSLAGATYNEQFF	TGTGCCAGCTCGCTAGCGGGGGCCACATACAATGAGCAGTTCTTC
16	TRBJ2-5	TRBV11-3	.	many	CASSLDWGKFQETQYF	TGTGCCAGCAGCTTAGATTGGGGAAAGTTCCAAGAGACCCAGTACTTC
16	TRBJ1-1	TRBV11-3	.	medium-sized	CASSPLRYGMNTEAFF	TGTGCCAGCAGCCCACTGAGGTATGGCATGAACACTGAAGCTTTCTTT
14	TRBJ1-1	TRBV5-1	.	.	CASSSFGDRTEAFF	TGCGCCAGCAGCTCTTTCGGGGATAGGACTGAAGCTTTCTTT
16	TRBJ2-2	TRBV12-5	TRBD2	.	CASGAAAGIVAGELFF	TGTGCCAGCGGGGCGGCAGCGGGGATTGTGGCCGGGGAGCTGTTTTTT
14	TRBJ1-6	TRBV18	TRBD1	.	CASSYTGGNSPLHF	TGTGCCAGCTCATATACAGGGGGGAATTCACCCCTCCACTTT
15	TRBJ2-1	TRBV7-5	.	.	CASSLGTGPYNEQFF	TGTGCCAGCAGCTTGGGGACAGGGCCCTACAATGAGCAGTTCTTC
15	TRBJ2-2	TRBV2	TRBD1	few	CASHGEGQATGELFF	TGTGCCAGCCATGGCGAGGGACAGGCAACCGGGGAGCTGTTTTTT
13	TRBJ1-1	TRBV6-8	.	medium-sized	CASSSGMNTEAFF	TGTGCCAGCAGTTCGGGTATGAACACTGAAGCTTTCTTT
13	TRBJ1-2	TRBV6-8	.	large	CASAGGWVAGYTF	TGTGCCAGCGCCGGGGGTTGGGTTGCTGGCTACACCTTC
16	TRBJ1-1	TRBV9	.	.	CASSVTGSGTNTEAFF	TGTGCCAGCAGCGTCACAGGGTCTGGGACAAACACTGAAGCTTTCTTT
13	TRBJ1-1	TRBV23-1	.	few	CASSLEVNTEAFF	TGCGCCAGCAGCCTGGAAGTGAACACTGAAGCTTTCTTT
11	TRBJ2-5	TRBV19	.	.	CASSMGETQYF	TGTGCCAGTAGTATGGGGGAGACCCAGTACTTC
16	TRBJ2-3	TRBV6-7	TRBD2	medium-sized	CASRRLRGGAVDTQYF	TGTGCCAGCAGGCGTCTTCGCGGGGGGGCTGTAGATACGCAGTATTTT
17	TRBJ1-2	TRBV10-2	.	.	CATREVVEGPLNYGYTF	TGCGCCACCAGGGAAGTAGTGGAGGGACCTTTAAACTATGGCTACACCTTC
14	TRBJ1-3	TRBV9	TRBD1	few	CASSSRDSGNTIYF	TGTGCCAGCAGCTCCCGGGACAGCGGAAACACCATATATTTT
15	TRBJ2-1	TRBV7-5	.	few	CASSISGGAYNEQFF	TGTGCCAGCAGTATTAGCGGGGGGGCCTACAATGAGCAGTTCTTC
15	TRBJ2-3	TRBV10-3	.	.	CAISETTGTTDTQYF	TGTGCCATCAGTGAGACAACTGGGACCACAGATACGCAGTATTTT
13	TRBJ2-1	TRBV9	.	.	CASSLGQGAEQFF	TGTGCCAGCAGCTTAGGCCAGGGTGCTGAGCAGTTCTTC
13	TRBJ1-1	TRBV28	.	medium-sized	CASSLRRAVEAFF	TGTGCCAGCAGTTTAAGGAGGGCAGTTGAAGCTTTCTTT
12	TRBJ2-1	TRBV4-1	TRBD2	once	CASSRSGAEQFF	TGCGCCAGCAGCCGTAGCGGGGCTGAGCAGTTCTTC
15	TRBJ1-2	TRBV7-6	TRBD1	.	CASSGDGQGYYGYTF	TGTGCCAGCAGCGGAGATGGACAGGGATACTATGGCTACACCTTC
16	TRBJ1-1	TRBV18	TRBD1	.	CASSPLPRDRGYEAFF	TGTGCCAGCTCACCACTACCTAGGGACAGGGGCTACGAAGCTTTCTTT
14	TRBJ2-7	TRBV9	.	.	CASSVGGLPYEQYF	TGTGCCAGCAGCGTAGGGGGTCTCCCCTACGAGCAGTACTTC
13	TRBJ1-2	TRBV28	.	.	CASSRAGKNGYTF	TGTGCCAGCAGTAGGGCAGGCAAGAATGGCTACACCTTC
17	TRBJ1-6	TRBV19	.	once	CASNSMGGSSYNSPLHF	TGTGCCAGTAACTCGATGGGGGGAAGCTCCTATAATTCACCCCTCCACTTT
13	TRBJ1-6	TRBV19	.	.	CASSLRGGSPLHF	TGTGCCAGTAGCCTCAGGGGCGGATCACCCCTCCACTTT
13	TRBJ2-3	TRBV28	.	.	CASSLATTDTQYF	TGTGCCAGCAGTTTGGCCACCACAGATACGCAGTATTTT
13	TRBJ1-1	TRBV28	TRBD1	.	CASSTTGTTEAFF	TGTGCCAGCAGTACGACAGGGACCACTGAAGCTTTCTTT
15	TRBJ2-2	TRBV2	.	.	CASSEALGNTGELFF	TGTGCCAGCAGTGAAGCGCTGGGGAACACCGGGGAGCTGTTTTTT
16	TRBJ2-5	TRBV18	.	.	CASSLGQARIGETQYF	TGTGCCAGCTCACTCGGGCAGGCTCGGATAGGAGAGACCCAGTACTTC
18	TRBJ1-3	TRBV14	TRBD1	.	CASSQMGTGGYSGNTIYF	TGTGCCAGCAGCCAAATGGGGACAGGGGGCTACTCTGGAAACACCATATATTTT
17	TRBJ2-1	TRBV18	TRBD1	.	CASSPPGTGYTYNEQFF	TGTGCCAGCTCACCACCCGGGACAGGTTATACTTACAATGAGCAGTTCTTC
13	TRBJ1-2	TRBV29-1	.	.	CSVANRANYGYTF	TGCAGCGTTGCTAACAGGGCTAACTATGGCTACACCTTC
13	TRBJ2-7	TRBV9	.	.	CASSSPPHPEQYF	TGTGCCAGCAGCTCACCACCCCACCCCGAGCAGTACTTC
15	TRBJ1-1	TRBV11-3	.	many	CASSSGPRGNTEAFF	TGTGCCAGCAGCTCGGGACCCCGCGGGAACACTGAAGCTTTCTTT
15	TRBJ2-5	TRBV28	.	.	CASTLWGMGRETQYF	TGTGCCAGCACCCTATGGGGTATGGGTAGAGAGACCCAGTACTTC
16	TRBJ2-7	TRBV6-8	.	many	CASSSSGAVHAYEQYF	TGTGCCAGCAGCTCGTCGGGCGCGGTCCATGCCTACGAGCAGTACTTC
13	TRBJ2-5	TRBV29-1	.	.	CSVEDRKAETQYF	TGCAGCGTTGAAGATCGAAAAGCAGAGACCCAGTACTTC
14	TRBJ1-1	TRBV7-8	.	few	CASSPTADHTEAFF	TGTGCCAGCAGCCCGACAGCGGACCACACTGAAGCTTTCTTT
13	TRBJ2-7	TRBV13	.	.	CASGPGQSYEQYF	TGTGCCAGCGGCCCAGGACAATCCTACGAGCAGTACTTC
15	TRBJ1-2	TRBV6-8	.	.	CASSYSTARGRGYTF	TGTGCCAGCAGTTACTCGACAGCCAGGGGAAGAGGCTACACCTTC
15	TRBJ2-1	TRBV28	.	.	CASSLPGASYNEQFF	TGTGCCAGCAGTTTACCAGGGGCCTCCTACAATGAGCAGTTCTTC
14	TRBJ2-2	TRBV7-5	.	few	CASSLRGSAGELFF	TGTGCCAGCAGCCTCAGGGGGTCGGCCGGGGAGCTGTTTTTT
16	TRBJ2-2	TRBV4-3	TRBD1	.	CASSQPDRSNTGELFF	TGCGCCAGCAGCCAACCGGACAGGTCGAACACCGGGGAGCTGTTTTTT
16	TRBJ2-1	TRBV10-1	TRBD2	.	CASSEQRGGPGDEQFF	TGCGCCAGCAGTGAGCAGCGGGGGGGCCCGGGGGATGAGCAGTTCTTC
16	TRBJ1-1	TRBV18	.	.	CASSPGQIGSNTEAFF	TGTGCCAGCTCACCGGGACAAATAGGATCGAACACTGAAGCTTTCTTT
15	TRBJ2-7	TRBV5-1	TRBD2	.	CASSLVGTSSYEQYF	TGCGCCAGCAGCTTGGTGGGGACTAGCAGCTACGAGCAGTACTTC
15	TRBJ2-5	TRBV9	.	.	CASSDPGGVEETQYF	TGTGCCAGCAGCGATCCAGGAGGGGTCGAGGAGACCCAGTACTTC